This TCR beta chain was identified in a study of blood T cell repertoires in COVID-19. Study details: COVID-19 samples from acute and convalescent phases originated in the United States, Italy and Spain. Sample material is recorded as cDNA or gDNA derived from T cells, B-cell-depleted T cells, or PBMCs.

Original methodology: Amplification from reference gene primers served as the basis for estimated nucleated cell counts. Here immunoSEQ multiplex PCR was the method, and the copy in TCRdb shows in-frame clones only, minus some. V and J calls and clone size are copied from that table; D and trimming were computed from the DNA. The table lists about 63,000 clones, around 76% of them singletons. V shed 5 bases and J shed 1 base, with 9 bases lying between them. This CDR3 region has 14 residues. The V gene's germline CDR1 is SEHNR and CDR2 FQNEAQ (reference sequence). The chain couples TRBV7-9 to TRBJ1-5, with TRBD1 as a possible D gene (6 bases). This TCR derives from an elderly woman with acute or convalescent COVID-19. The source material was peripheral blood. DNA for the CDR3: TGTGCCAGCAGCATCGGGACAAGCAATCAGCCCCAGCATTTT. It translates to CASSIGTSNQPQHF.